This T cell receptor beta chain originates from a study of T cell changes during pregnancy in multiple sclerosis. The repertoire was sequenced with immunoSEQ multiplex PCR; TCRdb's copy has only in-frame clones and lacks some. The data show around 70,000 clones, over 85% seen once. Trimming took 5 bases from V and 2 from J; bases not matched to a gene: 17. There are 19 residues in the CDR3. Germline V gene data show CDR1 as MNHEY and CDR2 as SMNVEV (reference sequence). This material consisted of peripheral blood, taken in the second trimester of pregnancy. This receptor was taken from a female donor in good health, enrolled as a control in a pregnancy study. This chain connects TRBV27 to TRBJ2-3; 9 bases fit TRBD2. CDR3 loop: CASSPKAINSGGYTDTQYF. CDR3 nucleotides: TGTGCCAGCAGTCCGAAGGCTATTAATAGCGGGGGTTACACAGATACGCAGTATTTT.